One sample yielded the 7 T cell receptor delta chains listed below, sequenced in a study of gamma-delta T cells after stem cell transplantation. TCRdb re-called clones from the RT-PCR reads using CATT. The sample consists of 5,500 to 7,000 delta-chain clones, approximately 23% of them appearing once. The sample comprised gamma-delta T cells. The receptor set was obtained from a human donor. It is not recorded whose cells these are; they may come from a transplant donor.

This clone is medium-sized. The V and J genes are TRDV2 and TRDJ3, with 8 bases identical to TRDD3. Trimming cost V 1 base and J 0 bases; bases outside gene matches: 19. Germline CDR1 is GEAIGNYY and CDR2 is EKD. The CDR3 totals 23 residues. CDR3 sequence reads: CACDTPQRTGGPRSSWDTRQMFF. In DNA, the CDR3 is TGTGCCTGTGACACTCCACAACGTACTGGGGGCCCGCGCTCCTCCTGGGACACCCGACAGATGTTTTTC.

By frequency in the sample, this clone is medium-sized. The CDR3 DNA sequence: TGTGCCTGTGACCAACTGGGGGTCGAAAAAGGTAAACTCATCTTT. Translated: CACDQLGVEKGKLIF. This chain joins TRDV2 and TRDJ1, with 8 bases that match TRDD3. This CDR3 is 15 amino acids long. CDR1 and CDR2 (germline): GEAIGNYY, EKD. The ends lost 3 bases at V and 7 bases at J; junction bases unmatched: 12.

The chain joins TRDV2 to TRDJ1, with TRDD3 matching over 13 bases. Germline assignment: CDR1 GEAIGNYY and CDR2 EKD. The CDR3 has 20 amino acids. V dropped 0 bases and J dropped 0; count of bases not matched to a gene: 12. The DNA for the CDR3 is TGTGCCTGTGACACCCTTTTACTGGGGGATACGGGGAACTACACCGATAAACTCATCTTT. Protein sequence: CACDTLLLGDTGNYTDKLIF.

This clone was picked up a small number of times. V is TRDV2 and J is TRDJ1; 9 bases align to TRDD3. V lost 0 bases to trimming and J lost 0 bases; unmatched junction nucleotides: 16. Per germline, CDR1 GEAIGNYY and CDR2 EKD. This CDR3 has 20 amino acids. DNA of the CDR3: TGTGCCTGTGACACCCCGAAGGACTGGGGGAACCCCATCCACACCGATAAACTCATCTTT. This gives the protein CACDTPKDWGNPIHTDKLIF.

This clone counts as medium-sized. CDR3 coding DNA: TGTGCCTGTGACACTGGGGATCCGAGCTCCTGGGACACCCGACAGATGTTTTTC. Residues: CACDTGDPSSWDTRQMFF. This sequence joins TRDV2 and TRDJ3; D is possibly TRDD3 (6 bases). The length of the CDR3 is 18 residues. The germline V gene has CDR1 GEAIGNYY and CDR2 EKD. V lost 1 base, J lost 0 bases, and 12 bases lay in between.

A few counts support this clone. One base separates it from a far larger clone, so it is likely a read error. V and J are TRDV2 and TRDJ1; 12 nucleotides align to TRDD3. CDR3 length: 17 amino acids. Germline V gene data show CDR1 as GEAIGNYY and CDR2 as EKD. CDR3: CACDLTGGYPFTDKPIF. CDR3 in DNA: TGTGCCTGTGACTTAACTGGGGGATACCCATTCACCGATAAACCCATCTTT.

By sample share, this clone is medium-sized. The chain combines TRDV2 with TRDJ1; the D is unclear. CDR1 is GEAIGNYY and CDR2 is EKD in the germline V gene. CDR3 size: 15 residues. The V gene lost 1 base and the J gene lost 8 bases, with 19 bases spanning the gap. CDR3 bases: TGTGCCTGTGACACAGTTCAGGGCGGACGTTTCAAACTCATCTTT. Encoded protein: CACDTVQGGRFKLIF.